This TCR beta chain was sequenced for a study of T-cell reconstitution after alpha-beta-depleted transplantation in children. The CDR3 length is 19 residues. After removal of 5 bases from V and 1 base from J, the junction contained 19 bases not matched to a gene. CDR1 is SGHTA, CDR2 FQGTGA, per germline. During its preparation, the TCRbeta library received unique molecular identifiers. Via MiXCR, TCRdb re-called the PCR reads, giving one row per CDR3 protein. Of hundreds of thousands of distinct CDR3 sequences in the sample, around a sixth were seen once. This clonotype was found a few times. The chain carries TRBV7-3 and TRBJ1-1, with 7 nucleotides matching TRBD1. This sequence was found in a human donor who donated a stem cell graft to a child with acute myeloid leukemia. The sample was PBMCs from the stem cell graft donor, taken from the stem cell graft. This CDR3 reads CASSPIGGHPGQTNTEAFF. The DNA of the CDR3 is TGTGCCAGCAGCCCAATCGGGGGGCACCCGGGACAGACGAACACTGAAGCTTTCTTT.